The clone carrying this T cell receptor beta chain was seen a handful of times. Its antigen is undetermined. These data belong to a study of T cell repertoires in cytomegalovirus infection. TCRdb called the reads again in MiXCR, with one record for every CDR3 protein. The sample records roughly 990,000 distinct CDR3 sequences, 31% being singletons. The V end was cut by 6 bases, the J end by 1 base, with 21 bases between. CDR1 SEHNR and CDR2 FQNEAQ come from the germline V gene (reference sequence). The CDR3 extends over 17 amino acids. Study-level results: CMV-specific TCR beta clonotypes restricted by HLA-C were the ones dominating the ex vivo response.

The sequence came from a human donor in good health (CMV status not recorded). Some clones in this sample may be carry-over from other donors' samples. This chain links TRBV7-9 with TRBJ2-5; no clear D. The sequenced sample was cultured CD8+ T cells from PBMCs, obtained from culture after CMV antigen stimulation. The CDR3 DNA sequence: TGTGCCAGCAGTTTAACCCTGATCCCACCCGGCCAAGAGACCCAGTACTTC. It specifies CASSLTLIPPGQETQYF.